This entry lists 6 T cell receptor beta chains sequenced from one sample in a study of PD-1 blockade in classical Hodgkin lymphoma. Assay: immunoSEQ multiplex PCR; the TCRdb copy retains only in-frame clones and omits some. The top ten clones hold about 7.6% of a sample with tens of thousands of clones, more than 85% of them seen once. Every patient relapsed after autologous stem cell transplantation, and brentuximab vedotin exposure varied. The sample was peripheral blood mononuclear cells (PBMCs), taken at baseline. The receptors originated from a human donor with classical Hodgkin lymphoma.

This rearrangement joins TRBV7-8 to TRBJ2-7, with D perhaps TRBD2 (6 bases). V lost 1 base, J lost 5 bases, and 15 bases lay in between. The CDR3 sequence is 15 residues long. Germline V CDR1 and CDR2: SGHVS, FQNEAQ. The CDR3 here is CASSLGPGGTNEQYF. The DNA of the CDR3 is TGTGCCAGCAGCTTAGGGCCGGGCGGGACGAACGAGCAGTACTTC. Combining the CDR3 with reference TRBV7-8 and TRBJ2-7 gives the whole variable domain GAGVSQSPRYKVAKRGQDVALRCDPISGHVSLFWYQQALGQGPEFLTYFQNEAQLDKSGLPSDRFFAERPEGSVSTLKIQRTQQEDSAVYLCASSLGPGGTNEQYFGPGTRLTVT.

This rearrangement joins TRBV7-7 to TRBJ2-3, with 7 nucleotides matching TRBD1. The ends lost 5 bases at V and 4 bases at J; junction bases unmatched: 6. This CDR3 region has 14 residues. Germline V gene data show CDR1 as SSHAT and CDR2 as FNYEAQ (reference sequence). This CDR3 reads CASSPPGQPDTQYF. The CDR3 DNA reads TGTGCCAGCAGCCCCCCGGGACAGCCAGATACGCAGTATTTT.

The CDR3 sequence is CASSPFWGPNTEAFF. The CDR3 DNA is TGTGCCAGCTCACCTTTTTGGGGGCCGAACACTGAAGCTTTCTTT. This chain joins TRBV18 and TRBJ1-1; the D gene is possibly TRBD1 (6 bases). V lost 3 bases and J 1 base, leaving 12 bases between the germline ends. The germline V gene has CDR1 KGHSH and CDR2 LQKENI. The CDR3 has 15 residues.

The V call is TRBV5-1, the J call TRBJ2-3; TRBD2 matches at 7 bases. The length of the CDR3 is 15 residues. Germline CDR1 is SGHRS and CDR2 is YFSETQ. V gave up 0 bases and J gave up 5 bases; unmatched junction bases: 6. The CDR3: CASSLDAGDGDTQYF. The CDR3 bases are TGCGCCAGCAGCTTGGATGCGGGAGATGGAGATACGCAGTATTTT.

The chain carries TRBV18 and TRBJ2-3; 9 bases fit TRBD1. Trimming took 3 bases from V and 0 from J; bases not matched to a gene: 7. The germline V gene encodes CDR1 KGHSH and CDR2 LQKENI. This CDR3 spans 17 amino acids. CDR3 sequence (DNA): TGTGCCAGCTCACCTCGGGACAGGGACTGGAGCACAGATACGCAGTATTTT. It is translated as CASSPRDRDWSTDTQYF.

The CDR3 sequence is CASSYSRTPYSMAQYF. The CDR3 bases are TGTGCCAGCAGTTACTCCCGGACTCCTTATAGCATGGCCCAGTACTTC. This chain joins TRBV6-5 and TRBJ2-5; D possibly corresponds to TRBD2 (5 bases). V gave up 0 bases and J gave up 9 bases, with 20 bases separating them. Germline lookup yields CDR1 MNHEY and CDR2 SVGAGI. CDR3 length equals 16 residues.